Following are 20 T cell receptor beta chains from one sample sequenced in a study of CD8 T cells in ankylosing spondylitis. One entry per CDR3 protein, called by TCRdb with MiXCR from the 5' RACE reads. Among hundreds of thousands of distinct CDR3 sequences listed, roughly 13% were seen once. Study findings and constraints: Fewer than ten highly homologous variants made up a TCR beta motif that seemed to typify ankylosing spondylitis blood.

These TCRs are of unknown antigen specificity. Sequencing was performed on blood, either unsorted or a sorted T cell fraction (not recorded which). The source of these receptors is a male donor with ankylosing spondylitis.

The CDR3 loop reads CASSLEASGLETQYF. CDR3 in DNA: TGTGCCAGCAGCTTGGAAGCTAGCGGATTGGAGACCCAGTACTTC. The V gene is TRBV5-4, the J gene TRBJ2-5; 7 nucleotides align to TRBD2. CDR3 length: 15 amino acids. Germline-derived CDR1 and CDR2 are SGHNT and YYREEE (reference sequence). Trimming cost V 0 bases and J 5 bases; bases outside gene matches: 7.

This sequence joins TRBV12-3 or TRBV12-4 and TRBJ1-4, with 7 bases aligning to TRBD1. V was clipped by 6 bases and J by 12 bases; unmatched bases: 13. The CDR3 is made up of 14 amino acids. This CDR3 is CASSLQGYGLELFF. The CDR3 nucleotides read TGTGCCAGCAGCCTACAGGGGTATGGGTTGGAACTGTTTTTT.

The chain joins TRBV3-1 to TRBJ2-6; possibly TRBD2 for D (7 bases). With 0 bases removed from V and 0 bases from J, the gap between germline ends came to 15 bases. Germline CDR1 is LGHDT and CDR2 is YNNKEL (reference sequence). The CDR3 consists of 19 residues. In DNA form, the CDR3 reads TGTGCCAGCAGCCAAGAAGTTCCGGGGGGCTTCTCTGGGGCCAACGTCCTGACTTTC. Protein product: CASSQEVPGGFSGANVLTF.

This chain links TRBV15 with TRBJ2-1; TRBD2 might be the D (8 bases). Germline CDR1 reads LNHNV; CDR2 reads YYDKDF (reference sequence). Trimming took off 8 bases at V and 9 bases at J, with 20 bases between the two ends. The CDR3 runs to 14 residues. The CDR3 nucleotides are TGTGCCACCCTCGCTAGCGGGCAGGGGGGTGAGCAGTTCTTC. Protein: CATLASGQGGEQFF.

The V and J genes are TRBV12-3 or TRBV12-4 and TRBJ2-1, with 9 bases matching TRBD1. V shed 1 base and J 4 bases; nucleotides not matched to a gene: 8. This CDR3 has 17 residues. The CDR3 loop is CASSLGTGVSFYNEQFF. The CDR3 nucleotides read TGTGCCAGCAGTTTAGGGACAGGGGTGTCGTTTTACAATGAGCAGTTCTTC.

The V and J genes are TRBV5-6 and TRBJ1-4, with D unresolved. Per the germline V gene, CDR1 is SGHDT and CDR2 is YYEEEE. This CDR3 has 15 residues. V lost 1 base and J lost 8, with 15 bases in between. CDR3: CASSLMAGGGEKLFF. Here the CDR3 DNA reads TGTGCCAGCAGCTTGATGGCAGGTGGTGGAGAAAAACTGTTTTTT.

The rearrangement links TRBV25-1 to TRBJ1-2; a possible D gene is TRBD1 (5 bases). This CDR3 is built from 17 residues. The germline V gene has CDR1 MGHDK and CDR2 SYGVNS. V was trimmed by 1 base and J by 1 base, leaving 16 bases between them. In DNA form, the CDR3 reads TGTGCCAGCAGTGAATCAGGGTCCGCGAGCCTTAACTATGGCTACACCTTC. Translation: CASSESGSASLNYGYTF.

This clonotype has a handful of counts. V and J are TRBV10-3 and TRBJ2-3, with a weak D call TRBD1 (5 bases). Trimming cost V 2 bases and J 3 bases, with 12 bases left between them. This CDR3 region has 15 residues. CDR1 ENHRY and CDR2 SYGVKD come from the germline V gene. CDR3 nucleotide sequence: TGTGCCATCAGTGAGGGCTCTAGGGGTACAGATACGCAGTATTTT. It specifies CAISEGSRGTDTQYF.

This clonotype was seen only a few times. V gene TRBV20-1 combines with J gene TRBJ2-5; the D gene could be TRBD1 or TRBD2 (5 bases each). CDR3 length: 14 residues. Germline V gives CDR1 DFQATT, CDR2 SNEGSKA (reference sequence). Trimming took 2 bases from V and 5 from J, leaving 15 bases between them. The CDR3 nucleotides are TGCAGTGCTAGAAAACCGGGACCTCAGGAGACCCAGTACTTC. This codes for CSARKPGPQETQYF.

Only a few counts were recorded for this clonotype. This rearrangement joins TRBV6-1 to TRBJ2-7; 7 bases fit TRBD2. This CDR3 is built from 14 residues. CDR1 and CDR2 from the germline V gene are MNHNS and SASEGT. J was trimmed by 10 bases and V by 0 bases; bases with no gene match: 9. CDR3 DNA: TGTGCCAGCAGTGAAGCCGGCGGGAGCCGAGTACAGTACTTC. Its protein product is CASSEAGGSRVQYF.

V and J are TRBV20-1 and TRBJ1-5; TRBD1 matches 7 bases. The CDR3 loop spans 14 amino acids. Germline V lookup: CDR1 DFQATT, CDR2 SNEGSKA (reference sequence). The junction had 6 bases not matched to a gene; V was cut back by 2 bases and J by 5 bases. CDR3: CSARIRRGDQPQHF. The DNA for the CDR3 is TGCAGTGCTAGAATCCGCAGGGGGGATCAGCCCCAGCATTTT.

As DNA, the CDR3 is TGTGCCAGTACCCGCGTCCTGAGCTCTGGGGCCAACGTCCTGACTTTC. It encodes CASTRVLSSGANVLTF. J is TRBJ2-6 and V is TRBV19, with D uncertain. Germline lookup yields CDR1 LNHDA and CDR2 SQIVND (reference sequence). CDR3 size: 16 residues. Trimming took off 7 bases at V and 0 bases at J, with 13 bases between the two ends.

This clonotype occurred a few times. The CDR3 loop is CSASTSGFSYNEQFF. CDR3 DNA sequence: TGCAGTGCTAGTACTAGCGGGTTCTCCTACAATGAGCAGTTCTTC. The chain couples TRBV20-1 to TRBJ2-1, with TRBD2 identical over 9 bases. V shed 3 bases, J shed 0 bases, and the junction held 3 bases outside the gene matches. CDR1 and CDR2 (germline): DFQATT, SNEGSKA (reference sequence). The CDR3 has 15 residues.

This sequence joins TRBV5-1 and TRBJ2-7; no definite D call. V was trimmed by 0 bases and J by 0 bases, leaving 7 bases between them. The length of the CDR3 is 14 residues. Germline CDR1 and CDR2: SGHRS and YFSETQ. The DNA of the CDR3 is TGCGCCAGCAGCTTGGTGGCGCGCTCCTACGAGCAGTACTTC. The encoded protein is CASSLVARSYEQYF. The full variable domain, with the rest looked up from reference TRBV5-1 and TRBJ2-7, is KAGVTQTPRYLIKTRGQQVTLSCSPISGHRSVSWYQQTPGQGLQFLFEYFSETQRNKGNFPGRFSGRQFSNSRSEMNVSTLELGDSALYLCASSLVARSYEQYFGPGTRLTVT.

The chain is built from TRBV20-1 and TRBJ2-7; no definite D call. Trimming left V 3 bases short and J 5 bases short, with 14 bases between. CDR1 DFQATT and CDR2 SNEGSKA come from the germline V gene (reference sequence). The CDR3 spans 13 residues. The CDR3 nucleotides read TGCAGTGCTAGTCCCTCCCCGGACCACGAGCAGTACGTC. Translated, it gives CSASPSPDHEQYV.

The rearrangement uses TRBV11-2 and TRBJ2-5; the match to TRBD1 covers 8 bases. CDR1 is SGHAT, CDR2 FQNNGV, per germline. V gave up 2 bases and J gave up 1 base; unmatched junction bases: 3. This CDR3 is built from 15 residues. The CDR3 loop is CASSLSDRVQETQYF. The CDR3 coding sequence is TGTGCCAGCAGCTTATCGGACAGGGTCCAAGAGACCCAGTACTTC.

The table lists this clonotype with a few counts. This chain links TRBV10-3 with TRBJ2-1, with D tentatively TRBD2 (6 bases). V gave up 3 bases and J gave up 2 bases, with 11 bases separating them. Germline values: CDR1 ENHRY, CDR2 SYGVKD. The CDR3 has 15 residues. The CDR3 DNA follows: TGTGCCATCAGTGAAACGGGAGAGGCCTACAATGAGCAGTTCTTC. Protein: CAISETGEAYNEQFF.

Only a few counts were recorded for this clonotype. J is TRBJ2-2 and V is TRBV12-3 or TRBV12-4; possible D gene TRBD2, 6 bases. The V and J ends lost 5 bases and 7 bases respectively, with 20 bases between them. This CDR3 is built from 16 residues. Written as DNA, the CDR3 is TGTGCCAGCAGTCCGCGGGGTGGGAGTTTGGGCGGGGAGCTGTTTTTT. Residues: CASSPRGGSLGGELFF.

Here the CDR3 DNA reads TGCAGCGTTGAAGAAGAACAGGGGTATGAGCAGTTCTTC. Translating gives CSVEEEQGYEQFF. V gene TRBV29-1 combines with J gene TRBJ2-1; TRBD1 agrees at 7 bases. The CDR3 consists of 13 residues. The junction had 4 bases not matched to a gene; V was cut back by 0 bases and J by 8 bases. Germline loops: CDR1 SQVTM, CDR2 ANQGSEA.

In this sample, this clonotype turned up many times. The chain is built from TRBV24-1 and TRBJ2-1; 9 nucleotides match TRBD1. Trimming took 3 bases from V and 8 from J; bases not matched to a gene: 7. Germline CDR1 and CDR2: KGHDR and SFDVKD. The CDR3 runs to 15 residues. The CDR3 region is CATSDAGQGVHEQFF. CDR3 in DNA: TGTGCCACCAGTGATGCGGGACAGGGAGTCCATGAGCAGTTCTTC.